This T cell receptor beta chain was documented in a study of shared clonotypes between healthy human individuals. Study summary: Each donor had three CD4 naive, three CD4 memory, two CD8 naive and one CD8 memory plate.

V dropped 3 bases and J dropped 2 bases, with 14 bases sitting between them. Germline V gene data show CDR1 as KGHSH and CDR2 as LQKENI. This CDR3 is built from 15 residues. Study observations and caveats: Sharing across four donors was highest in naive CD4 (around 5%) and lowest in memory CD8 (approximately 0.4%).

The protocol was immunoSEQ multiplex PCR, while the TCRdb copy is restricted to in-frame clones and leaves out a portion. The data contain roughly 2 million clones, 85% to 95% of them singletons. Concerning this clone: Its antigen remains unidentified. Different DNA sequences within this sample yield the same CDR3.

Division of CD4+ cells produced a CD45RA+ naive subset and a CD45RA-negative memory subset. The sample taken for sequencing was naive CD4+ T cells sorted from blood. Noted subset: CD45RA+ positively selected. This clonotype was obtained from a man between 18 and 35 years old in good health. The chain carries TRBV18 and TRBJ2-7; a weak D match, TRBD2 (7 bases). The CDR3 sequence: CASSPSAGAAYEQYF. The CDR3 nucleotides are TGTGCCAGCTCACCCTCGGCGGGGGCAGCCTACGAGCAGTACTTC.